This T cell receptor (beta chain) comes out of a study of T cell repertoires in cytomegalovirus infection. Broader study findings: HLA-C-restricted CMV clonotypes gave the most frequent clonotype in two of eight donors.

TCRdb reprocessed the reads with MiXCR, giving one entry per CDR3 protein. The table shows around 120,000 distinct CDR3 sequences, with around 25% occurring only once. Germline assignment: CDR1 SGHTA and CDR2 FQGNSA. CDR3 size: 19 residues. The V segment lost 4 bases and the J segment 1 base; nucleotides outside the gene matches: 10. This clonotype was counted ten times or more. What it binds is unknown. Sequencing was performed on PBMCs, sequenced either directly or after in vitro stimulation (not recorded which). The TCR originated in a human donor in good health (CMV status not recorded). Some clones in this sample may be carry-over from other donors' samples. This chain joins TRBV7-2 and TRBJ2-1, with 13 bases fitting TRBD2. In nucleotides, the CDR3 is TGTGCCAGCAGCTCGATCCGACTAGCGGGAGGTCCGTCCTACAATGAGCAGTTCTTC. Translated: CASSSIRLAGGPSYNEQFF.